Sequencing of this T cell receptor beta chain was carried out in a study of T cells after yellow fever vaccination. This clonotype was seen a few times. The CDR3 consists of 17 residues. The V and J ends lost 6 bases and 6 bases, in that order; junction bases with no gene match: 13. Germline V lookup: CDR1 MNHEY, CDR2 SVGEGT. MiXCR, applied by TCRdb to the 5' RACE reads, yields one record per CDR3 protein. Of roughly 400,000 distinct CDR3 sequences listed, over 15% were seen once; the top ten hold about a sixth. Sequenced material: PBMCs, taken before the yellow fever booster vaccination. The chain employs TRBV6-2 or TRBV6-3 and TRBJ2-3, with TRBD2 identical over 12 bases. The receptor was isolated from a man aged 18 to 30 who received the YFV17D yellow fever vaccine. This chain's CDR3 is CASSRLQLAGGPDTQYF. The CDR3 coding sequence is TGTGCCAGCAGCCGGCTTCAGCTAGCGGGGGGGCCGGATACGCAGTATTTT.